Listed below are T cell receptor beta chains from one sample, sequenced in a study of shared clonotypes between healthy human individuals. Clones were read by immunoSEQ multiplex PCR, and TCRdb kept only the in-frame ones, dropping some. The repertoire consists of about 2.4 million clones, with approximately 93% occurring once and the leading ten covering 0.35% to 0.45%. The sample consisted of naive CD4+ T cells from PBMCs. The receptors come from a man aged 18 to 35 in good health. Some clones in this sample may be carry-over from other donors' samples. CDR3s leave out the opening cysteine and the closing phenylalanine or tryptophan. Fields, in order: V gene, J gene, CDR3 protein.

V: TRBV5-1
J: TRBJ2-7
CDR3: ASSARQVFDEQY

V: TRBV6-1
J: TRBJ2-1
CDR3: ASSAGANYNEQF

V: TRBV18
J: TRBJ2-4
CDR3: ASSPTPTTGTGGHIQY

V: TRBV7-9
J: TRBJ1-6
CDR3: ASRQSNSPLH

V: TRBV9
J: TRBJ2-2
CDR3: ASSVEGPNGELF

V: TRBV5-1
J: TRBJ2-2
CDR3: ASSYSAGELF

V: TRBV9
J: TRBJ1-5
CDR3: ASSMTGFQPQH

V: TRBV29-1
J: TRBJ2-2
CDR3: SVGEDTGELF

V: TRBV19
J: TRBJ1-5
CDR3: ASSRNRGNQPQH

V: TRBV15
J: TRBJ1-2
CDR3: ATSRTGAYGYT

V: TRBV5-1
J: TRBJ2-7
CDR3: ASSLGQGALSSYEQY

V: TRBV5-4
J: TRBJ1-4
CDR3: ASSLELETGET

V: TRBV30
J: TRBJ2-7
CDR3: AWSVTGYEQY

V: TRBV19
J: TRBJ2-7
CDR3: ASSIATPYEQY

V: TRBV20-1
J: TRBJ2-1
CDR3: SARGREFRF

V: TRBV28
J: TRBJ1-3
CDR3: ASSKRDTGNTIY

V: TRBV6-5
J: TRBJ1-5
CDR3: ASSRTNSNQPQH

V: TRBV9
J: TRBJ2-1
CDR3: ASSVTSRYNEQF

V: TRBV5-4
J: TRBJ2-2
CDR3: ASSFLRASGSTGELF

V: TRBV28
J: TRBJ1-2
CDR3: ASSLRSYGYT

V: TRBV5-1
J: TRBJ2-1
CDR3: ASSQGLSSYNEQF

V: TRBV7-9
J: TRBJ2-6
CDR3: ASSLAGYGANVLT

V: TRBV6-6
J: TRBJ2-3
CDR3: ASCLREGTDTQY

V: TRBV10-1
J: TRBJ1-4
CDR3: ASILGGEKLF

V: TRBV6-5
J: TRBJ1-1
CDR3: ASSSTGFEAF

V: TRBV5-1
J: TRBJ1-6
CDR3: ASSLATGNNSPLH

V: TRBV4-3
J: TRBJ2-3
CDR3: ASSNSGRGTDTQY

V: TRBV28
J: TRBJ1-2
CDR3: ASRATSRASYGYT

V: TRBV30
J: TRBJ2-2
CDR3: AWTFRGRLGHGELF

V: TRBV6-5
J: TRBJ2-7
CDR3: ASKNGPYEQY

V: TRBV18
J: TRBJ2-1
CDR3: ASSALLAGNYNEQF

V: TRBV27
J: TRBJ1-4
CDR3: ASSRDRAGNEKLF

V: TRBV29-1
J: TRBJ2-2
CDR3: SVVFFAENTGELF

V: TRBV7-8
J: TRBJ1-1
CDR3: ASSFSGRMNTEAF

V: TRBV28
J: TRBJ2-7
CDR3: ASSNYWGQNEQY

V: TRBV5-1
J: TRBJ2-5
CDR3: ASSLSFLAGSETQY

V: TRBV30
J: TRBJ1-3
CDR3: AWRGRGEAAGNTIY

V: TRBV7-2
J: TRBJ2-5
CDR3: ASSPPTSGTGGTQY

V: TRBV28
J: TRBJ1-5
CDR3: ATARGNQPQH

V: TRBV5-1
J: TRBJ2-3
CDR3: ASSRTSGKVTDTQY

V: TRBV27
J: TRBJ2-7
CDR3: ASSLALGGGPYEQY

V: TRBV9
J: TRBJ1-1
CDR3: ASSVEFSYTEAF

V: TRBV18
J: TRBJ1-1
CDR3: ASSPDGTERYTEAF

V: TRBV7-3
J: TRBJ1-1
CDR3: ASSFDWNTEAF

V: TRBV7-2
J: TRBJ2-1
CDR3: ASSSDSGYNEQF

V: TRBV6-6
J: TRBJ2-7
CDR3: ASRTGYIHEQY

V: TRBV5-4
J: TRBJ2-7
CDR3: ASSFGQGRFEQY

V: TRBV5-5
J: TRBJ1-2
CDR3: ASSPWLGGADYGYT

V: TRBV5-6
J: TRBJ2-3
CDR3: ASSPTSGTDTQY

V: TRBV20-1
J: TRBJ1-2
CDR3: SAVLGLGYT

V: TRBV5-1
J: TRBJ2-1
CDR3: ASSSEPDLSRGNEQF

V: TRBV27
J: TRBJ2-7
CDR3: ASSLPPTSGRNEQY

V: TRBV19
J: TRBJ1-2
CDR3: ASSRPGLPGYGYT

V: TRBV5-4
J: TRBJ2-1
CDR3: ASSSGSAIEQF

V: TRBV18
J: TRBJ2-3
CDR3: ASSQGAGAADTQY

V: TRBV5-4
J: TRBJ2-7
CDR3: ASSFGSGIGGEQY